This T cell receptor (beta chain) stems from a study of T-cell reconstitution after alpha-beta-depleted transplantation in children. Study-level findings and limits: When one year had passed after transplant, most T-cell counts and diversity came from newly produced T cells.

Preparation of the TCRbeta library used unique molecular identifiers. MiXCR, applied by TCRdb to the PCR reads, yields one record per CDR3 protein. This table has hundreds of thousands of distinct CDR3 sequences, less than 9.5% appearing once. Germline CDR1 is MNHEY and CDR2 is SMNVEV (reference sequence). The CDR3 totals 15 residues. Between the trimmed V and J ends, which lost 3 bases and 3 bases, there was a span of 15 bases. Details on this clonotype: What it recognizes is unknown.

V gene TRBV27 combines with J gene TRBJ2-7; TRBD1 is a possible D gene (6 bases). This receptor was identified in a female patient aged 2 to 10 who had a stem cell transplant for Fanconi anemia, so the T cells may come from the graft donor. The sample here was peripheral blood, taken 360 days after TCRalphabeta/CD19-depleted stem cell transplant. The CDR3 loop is CASSFLHRARYEQYF. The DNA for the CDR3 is TGTGCCAGCAGTTTCCTACACAGGGCGCGCTACGAGCAGTACTTC.